The sample holds a few counts of the clone carrying this TCR beta chain. This entry is derived from a study of CD8+ T cells in alopecia areata. The authors extracted RNA and reverse transcribed it into cDNA as the sequencing template. Repertoires were generated with immunoSEQ multiplex PCR, while TCRdb's copy carries only in-frame clones and drops some. The table records about 120,000 clones, roughly two fifths of them present only once. Sorting of PBMCs yielded the CD4+ and CD8+ T cells. There are 13 residues in the CDR3. V was trimmed by 1 base and J by 8 bases, leaving 14 bases between them. Germline V gene data show CDR1 as SQVTM and CDR2 as ANQGSEA.

This clonotype was sampled from a human donor with alopecia areata. This chain uses TRBV29-1 with TRBJ1-2; TRBD1 might be the D (6 bases). Sequencing used CD4+ T cells sorted from blood. CDR3 in amino acids: CSVEAGTMLGYTF. CDR3 nucleotides: TGCAGCGTTGAAGCCGGGACAATGCTCGGCTACACCTTC. The whole variable domain, remainder taken from reference TRBV29-1 and TRBJ1-2, is SAVISQKPSRDICQRGTSLTIQCQVDSQVTMMFWYRQQPGQSLTLIATANQGSEATYESGFVIDKFPISRPNLTFSTLTVSNMSPEDSSIYLCSVEAGTMLGYTFGSGTRLTVV.